This TCR beta chain came from a study of vaccination effects on CD4 cells after COVID-19 (dated by TCRdb to between 2021 and 2024). About the full investigation: Post-vaccine samples across the study were collected a median of 72 days after the second dose, with a range of 14 to 241. Cultures from other donors in the study were sequenced using the Oncomine TCR Beta short-read assay on an Illumina iSeq 100. The study compared SARS-CoV-2 spike-specific CD4+ TCR repertoires before and after mRNA vaccination in COVID-19 convalescent patients and infection-naive vaccine recipients. A total of approximately 9 COVID-19 convalescent patients and several SARS-CoV-2-naive healthy vaccine recipients were included in the full study.

This clone was counted once. The target of this receptor is not known. No much larger clone is present one base from it, and per-base qualities are unavailable. On the study overall, not on this receptor specifically: Clones induced by infection and clones induced by vaccination both contracted markedly at late timepoints after vaccination, which fits with T cell responses waning over time. Among healthy vaccine recipients, nearly all vaccine-induced clones were SARS-CoV-2 mono-reactive, and just 1 of 255 was cross-reactive with common cold coronaviruses. Limitations of the study were the small number of convalescent patients and the absence of early post-infection timepoints.

V drops 0 bases and J drops 11 bases, leaving 17 bases in between. CDR1 and CDR2, per the germline V gene, are SGHRS and YFSETQ. The CDR3 runs 14 residues from the cysteine to the phenylalanine. The retained sequence is limited to the CDR3, 42 bases, with the frame set at the first base. In the ViraFEST assay, PBMC were stimulated with viral peptide pools, and TCR sequencing was then used to find antigen-specific CD4+ T cell clonotypes based on their expansion. After around 10 days of culture, CD4+ T cells were isolated with the EasySep CD4+ T cell isolation kit. Participants received two doses of either the BNT162b2 or the mRNA-1273 mRNA SARS-CoV-2 vaccine. Healthy vaccine recipients had no prior SARS-CoV-2 infection, confirmed by negative nucleocapsid antibodies before and after vaccination. Each well held around 1.9 million PBMC cultured in IMDM containing around 5% human AB serum, roughly 10 IU/ml IL-2 and gentamicin, along with roughly 10 ug/ml peptides. On days 3 and 7, half of the culture medium was replaced with fresh IL-2-containing medium. Unless otherwise noted, each peptide stimulation condition was cultured in triplicate wells. PBMC were separated from whole blood using Ficoll-Paque Plus gradient centrifugation and were then either cryopreserved at -140C or used fresh. The overlapping peptide pools covered the spike proteins of SARS-CoV-2 as well as those of the common cold coronaviruses HCoV-NL63, HCoV-OC43 and HCoV-229E. The QIAamp micro DNA kit was used to extract genomic DNA from the cultured CD4+ T cells.

Libraries were constructed by the immunoSEQ multiplex PCR assay. DNA from the cultured, isolated CD4+ T cells was subjected to TCR beta CDR3 sequencing. The study's own analysis went as follows. Non-productive TCR sequences were removed, reads were trimmed to the CDR3 region, and CDR3s of at least 7 amino acids were retained. The MANAFEST web app was used to pick out antigen-specific clonotypes by comparing their expansion in peptide wells with that in reference cultures. To count as positive, a clone had to show expansion at FDR<0.05 compared with the reference and with all other wells, an odds ratio above 5, and a frequency above 0.1% in two replicate wells. A clonotype was called cross-reactive if it was significantly expanded both in SARS-CoV-2 spike wells and in at least one common cold coronavirus spike condition. Levenshtein distance calculated with the stringdist R package was used to assess CDR3 similarity, and unrooted trees were constructed with ape in R 3.6.1. The source is immuneACCESS, and TCRdb retained only in-frame sequences with V and J called. Part of the clones is not carried over; for the studies checked, unresolved V genes explain less than half of this, and the remainder is unexplained. The DNA was the basis for D and trimming; V, J and clone size are from that table. The sample contains tens of thousands of clones, around 79% of them found a single time. The ten biggest clones cover 5.5% to 6.5% of the sample.

Recombination connected TRBV5-1 to TRBJ1-1; the D segment could be TRBD1, given 6 matching bases. This sequence was found in a human donor who received a COVID-19 vaccine. Some clones in this sample may be carry-over from other donors' samples. Sample: CD4+ T cells from PBMCs cultured with SARS-CoV-2 spike peptides, taken after COVID-19 vaccination. Per the publication, the cell subset or site label means: SARS-CoV-2 spike overlapping peptide pool stimulation. The CDR3 reads as follows: CASSLGTAEESAFF. The sequenced DNA: TGCGCCAGCAGCTTGGGGACAGCGGAGGAATCGGCTTTCTTT.